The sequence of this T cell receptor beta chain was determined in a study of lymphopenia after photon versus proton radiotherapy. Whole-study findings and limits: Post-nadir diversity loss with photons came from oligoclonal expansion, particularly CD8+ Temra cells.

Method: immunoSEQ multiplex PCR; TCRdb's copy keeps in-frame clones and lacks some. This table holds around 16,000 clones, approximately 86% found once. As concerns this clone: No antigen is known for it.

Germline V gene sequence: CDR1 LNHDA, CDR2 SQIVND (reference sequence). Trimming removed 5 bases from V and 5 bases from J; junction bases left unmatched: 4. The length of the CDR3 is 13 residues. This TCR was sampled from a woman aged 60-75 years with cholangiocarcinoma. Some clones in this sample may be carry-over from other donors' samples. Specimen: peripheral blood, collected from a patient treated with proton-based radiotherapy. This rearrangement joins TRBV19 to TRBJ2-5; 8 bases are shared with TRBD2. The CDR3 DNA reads TGTGCCAGTAGTCCTCCGGGGGGGGAGACCCAGTACTTC. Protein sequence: CASSPPGGETQYF. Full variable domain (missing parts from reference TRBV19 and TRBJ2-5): DGGITQSPKYLFRKEGQNVTLSCEQNLNHDAMYWYRQDPGQGLRLIYYSQIVNDFQKGDIAEGYSVSREKKESFPLTVTSAQKNPTAFYLCASSPPGGETQYFGPGTRLLVL.